A selection of T cell receptor beta chains follows, all from one sample in a study of CD8 T cells in Susac syndrome. TCRdb re-derived calls from the immunoSEQ multiplex PCR reads in MiXCR, one entry per CDR3 protein. The sample includes fewer than 35,000 distinct CDR3 sequences, about 95% seen only once; the top ten take 0.25% to 0.3%. Sequenced input: CD8+ T cells from PBMCs. The receptors were gathered from a human donor in good health. CDR3s include the opening cysteine and the closing phenylalanine or tryptophan. Each record gives: V gene, J gene, CDR3 protein.

v_call: TRBV9
j_call: TRBJ2-3
cdr3_aa: CASSYGRSADTQYF

v_call: TRBV6-1
j_call: TRBJ2-5
cdr3_aa: CASSEWSAGETQYF

v_call: TRBV20-1
j_call: TRBJ1-1
cdr3_aa: CSARPGGSTEAFF

v_call: TRBV6-6
j_call: TRBJ2-1
cdr3_aa: CATSGGNEQFF

v_call: TRBV7-9
j_call: TRBJ2-1
cdr3_aa: CASSTRDSYNEQFF

v_call: TRBV6-5
j_call: TRBJ2-7
cdr3_aa: CASSSPTVRTGSYEQYF

v_call: TRBV5-1
j_call: TRBJ2-2
cdr3_aa: CASSLEVTGELFF

v_call: TRBV11-2
j_call: TRBJ2-7
cdr3_aa: CASSFSGGQGGEQYF

v_call: TRBV20-1
j_call: TRBJ2-7
cdr3_aa: CSARDGAEGGEQYF

v_call: TRBV20-1
j_call: TRBJ1-1
cdr3_aa: CSAEQGATGTEAFF

v_call: TRBV25-1
j_call: TRBJ1-4
cdr3_aa: CASSQIGTPTNEKLFF

v_call: TRBV2
j_call: TRBJ2-3
cdr3_aa: CASGPGLVTDTQYF

v_call: TRBV7-2
j_call: TRBJ2-3
cdr3_aa: CASSSGPRLAGGATDTQYF

v_call: TRBV5-6
j_call: TRBJ1-1
cdr3_aa: CASSLALRGRNTEAFF

v_call: TRBV13
j_call: TRBJ2-2
cdr3_aa: CASSARGTDTGELFF

v_call: TRBV9
j_call: TRBJ2-5
cdr3_aa: CASSDGAGPRRETQYF

v_call: TRBV4-3
j_call: TRBJ1-6
cdr3_aa: CASSRAEGDNSPLHF

v_call: TRBV27
j_call: TRBJ1-2
cdr3_aa: CASSLSGGYGYTF

v_call: TRBV20-1
j_call: TRBJ2-7
cdr3_aa: CSARRGPTTTYEQYF

v_call: TRBV6-2/TRBV6-3
j_call: TRBJ2-4
cdr3_aa: CASRGMLAKNIQYF

v_call: TRBV12-3/TRBV12-4
j_call: TRBJ2-7
cdr3_aa: CASSYNTAYEQYF

v_call: TRBV27
j_call: TRBJ1-1
cdr3_aa: CASSLIGAGDTEAFF

v_call: TRBV3-1
j_call: TRBJ2-5
cdr3_aa: CASSRTGTGVQETQYF

v_call: TRBV10-3
j_call: TRBJ1-3
cdr3_aa: CAIRDDRASSSGNTIYF

v_call: TRBV28
j_call: TRBJ2-1
cdr3_aa: CASSRTIPVQFF

v_call: TRBV20-1
j_call: TRBJ2-7
cdr3_aa: CSARGWDRGDEQYF

v_call: TRBV20-1
j_call: TRBJ2-3
cdr3_aa: CSASAAAGGQLDTQYF

v_call: TRBV6-1
j_call: TRBJ1-6
cdr3_aa: CASSDPGDNSPLHF

v_call: TRBV7-9
j_call: TRBJ2-7
cdr3_aa: CASAGSGEQYF

v_call: TRBV27
j_call: TRBJ2-1
cdr3_aa: CASSPKPQSGRQEKFF

v_call: TRBV20-1
j_call: TRBJ2-7
cdr3_aa: CSASGLSSYEQYF